The present T cell receptor (beta chain) was sequenced within a study of shared clonotypes between healthy human individuals. Overall study findings and caveats: A reduction in generation probabilities was seen for non-shared clonotypes relative to those shared by all four donors.

Subsets obtained from CD4+ cells comprised CD45RA+ naive and CD45RA-negative memory cells. Comments on this clone: Its specificity is unknown.

Repertoires were generated with immunoSEQ multiplex PCR, while TCRdb's copy carries only in-frame clones and drops some. The sample consists of over a million clones, 95% to 99% of them appearing once. This TCR was recovered from a man younger than 45 in good health. Sequenced material: naive CD4+ T cells sorted from blood. Subset denoted: CD45RA+ positively selected.

The CDR3 DNA sequence: TGTGCCAGCAGTCAAGTCGGACAGTTGGGGAAGTATGGCTACACCTTC. Protein: CASSQVGQLGKYGYTF. The rearrangement joins TRBV6-1 to TRBJ1-2, with D maybe TRBD1 (6 bases). The germline V gene has CDR1 MNHNS and CDR2 SASEGT. This CDR3 is built from 16 residues. Trimming removed 5 bases at V and 5 bases at J, with 21 bases between.